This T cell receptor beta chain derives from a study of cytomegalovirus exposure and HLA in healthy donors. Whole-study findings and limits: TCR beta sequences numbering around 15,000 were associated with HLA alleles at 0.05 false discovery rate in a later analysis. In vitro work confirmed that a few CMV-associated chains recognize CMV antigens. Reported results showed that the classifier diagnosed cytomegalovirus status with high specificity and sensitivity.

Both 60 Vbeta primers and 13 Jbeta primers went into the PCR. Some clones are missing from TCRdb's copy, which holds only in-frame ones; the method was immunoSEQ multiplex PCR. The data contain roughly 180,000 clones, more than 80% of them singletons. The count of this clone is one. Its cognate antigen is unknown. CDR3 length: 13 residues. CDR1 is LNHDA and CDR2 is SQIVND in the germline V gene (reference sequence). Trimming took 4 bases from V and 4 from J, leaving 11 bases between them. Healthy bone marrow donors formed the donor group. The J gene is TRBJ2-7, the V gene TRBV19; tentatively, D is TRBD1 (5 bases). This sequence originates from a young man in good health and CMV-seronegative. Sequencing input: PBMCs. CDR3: CASSTRTFYEQYF. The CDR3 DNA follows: TGTGCCAGTAGTACCAGGACATTTTACGAGCAGTACTTC.